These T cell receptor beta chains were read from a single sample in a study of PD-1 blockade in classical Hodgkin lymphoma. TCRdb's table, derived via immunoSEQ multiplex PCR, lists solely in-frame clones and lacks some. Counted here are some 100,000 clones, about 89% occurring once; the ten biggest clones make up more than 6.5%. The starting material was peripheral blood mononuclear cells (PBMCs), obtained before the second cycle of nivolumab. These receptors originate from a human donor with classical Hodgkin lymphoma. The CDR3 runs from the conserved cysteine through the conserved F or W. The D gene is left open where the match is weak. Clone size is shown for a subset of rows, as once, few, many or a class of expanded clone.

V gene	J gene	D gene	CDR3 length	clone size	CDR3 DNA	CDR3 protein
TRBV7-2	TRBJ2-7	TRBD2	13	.	TGTGCCAGCAGCTTCCCGGGACTAGTCGAGCAGTACTTC	CASSFPGLVEQYF
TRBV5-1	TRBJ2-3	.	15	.	TGCGCCAGCGCTGGTGGGACCCTGAACACAGATACGCAGTATTTT	CASAGGTLNTDTQYF
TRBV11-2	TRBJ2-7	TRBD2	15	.	TGTGCCAGCAGCTTCCCTAGCGGGGGCTTAGGAGAGCAGTACTTC	CASSFPSGGLGEQYF
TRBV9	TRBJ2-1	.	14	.	TGTGCCAGCAGCGTAGCGGGGCAGTACAATGAGCAGTTCTTC	CASSVAGQYNEQFF
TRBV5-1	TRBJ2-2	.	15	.	TGCGCCAGCAGCTTCCAAAACCAGAACACCGGGGAGCTGTTTTTT	CASSFQNQNTGELFF
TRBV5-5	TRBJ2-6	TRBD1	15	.	TGTGCCAGCAGCCGGGACAGGGTCGGGGCCAACGTCCTGACTTTC	CASSRDRVGANVLTF
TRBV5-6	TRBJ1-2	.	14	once	TGTGCCAGCAGCTTGGATGCGGGGGCCTATGGCTACACCTTC	CASSLDAGAYGYTF
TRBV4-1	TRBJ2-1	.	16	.	TGCGCCAGCAGCCAAGACGATCCGGGACTCTACAATGAGCAGTTCTTC	CASSQDDPGLYNEQFF
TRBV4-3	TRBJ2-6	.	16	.	TGCGCCAGCAGCCAAGATTGGGTCTCTGGGGCCAACGTCCTGACTTTC	CASSQDWVSGANVLTF
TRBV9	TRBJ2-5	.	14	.	TGTGCCAGCAGCGTAGAGCAGGGCCAAGAGACCCAGTACTTC	CASSVEQGQETQYF
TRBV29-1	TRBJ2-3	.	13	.	TGCAGCGTCGCGCCCAGATACACAGATACGCAGTATTTT	CSVAPRYTDTQYF
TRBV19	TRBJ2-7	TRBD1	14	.	TGTGCCAGTTCCTTCGGGACAGGAATCTACGAGCAGTACTTC	CASSFGTGIYEQYF
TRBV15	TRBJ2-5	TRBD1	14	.	TGTGCCACCAGCAGAGAAGGGGGCCGCGAGACCCAGTACTTC	CATSREGGRETQYF
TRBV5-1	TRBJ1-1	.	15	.	TGCGCCAGCAGCTTGAGTGGGACGGGGAACACTGAAGCTTTCTTT	CASSLSGTGNTEAFF
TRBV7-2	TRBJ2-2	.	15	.	TGTGCCAGCAGCTTACAAGGTACCACGACCGGGGAGCTGTTTTTT	CASSLQGTTTGELFF
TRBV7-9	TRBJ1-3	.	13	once	TGTGCCAGCAGCTCACAGGCTGGAAACACCATATATTTT	CASSSQAGNTIYF
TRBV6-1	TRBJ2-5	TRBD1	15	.	TGTGCCAGCAGTGGAGGGACAGGTGGGCGGGAGACCCAGTACTTC	CASSGGTGGRETQYF
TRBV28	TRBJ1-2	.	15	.	TGTGCCAGCAGTTTAGTCGTGGAGACAGACGATGGCTACACCTTC	CASSLVVETDDGYTF
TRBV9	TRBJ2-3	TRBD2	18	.	TGTGCCAGCAGCGCCGGGACTAGCGGGGATACCAGCACAGATACGCAGTATTTT	CASSAGTSGDTSTDTQYF
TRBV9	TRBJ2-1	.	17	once	TGTGCCAGCAGCGTCGAAGGAGCCAGGGGCCGTGTGGATGAGCAGTTCTTC	CASSVEGARGRVDEQFF
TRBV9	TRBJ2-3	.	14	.	TGTGCCAGCAGCGTAGATGGCTCCACAGATACGCAGTATTTT	CASSVDGSTDTQYF
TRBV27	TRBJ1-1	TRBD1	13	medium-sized	TGTGCCAGCAGTCCTGGGACAGGCACTGAAGCTTTCTTT	CASSPGTGTEAFF
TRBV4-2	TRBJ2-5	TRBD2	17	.	TGTGCCAGCAGCCAAGAGCAATCTAGCGGGGGTGAAGAGACCCAGTACTTC	CASSQEQSSGGEETQYF
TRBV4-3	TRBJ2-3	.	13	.	TGCGCCAGCAGCCGAGCTGGGGAAGGTACGCAGTATTTT	CASSRAGEGTQYF
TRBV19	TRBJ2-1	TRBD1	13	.	TGTGCCAGTAGTTACAGGGGCCACAATGAGCAGTTCTTC	CASSYRGHNEQFF
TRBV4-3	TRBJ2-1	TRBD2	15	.	TGCGCCAGCAGCCAATTCCTAGCGGGGGGAAATGAGCAGTTCTTC	CASSQFLAGGNEQFF
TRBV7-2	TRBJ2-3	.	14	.	TGTGCCAGCGGATCCCTCAAGGGCACAGATACGCAGTATTTT	CASGSLKGTDTQYF
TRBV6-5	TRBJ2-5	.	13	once	TGTGCCAGCAGTCCGGGGGGCGGGGAGACCCAGTACTTC	CASSPGGGETQYF
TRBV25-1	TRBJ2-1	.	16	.	TGTGCCAGCAGTCAGGTAGCTTCGGGGGTTTACAATGAGCAGTTCTTC	CASSQVASGVYNEQFF
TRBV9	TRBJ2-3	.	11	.	TGTGCCAGCAGCGCGGAAGATACGCAGTATTTT	CASSAEDTQYF
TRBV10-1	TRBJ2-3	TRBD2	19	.	TGCGCCAGCAGTGATCGCCCCTTAGGAGCGGGGGACTCCACAGATACGCAGTATTTT	CASSDRPLGAGDSTDTQYF
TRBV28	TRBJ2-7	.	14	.	TGTGCCAGCCGGGGGGCGGGGCCCCTACGGGAGCAGTACTTC	CASRGAGPLREQYF
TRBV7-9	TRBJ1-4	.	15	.	TGTGCCAGCAGCACCCGGCCCTTGGGAAATGAAAAACTGTTTTTT	CASSTRPLGNEKLFF
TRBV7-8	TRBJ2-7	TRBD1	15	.	TGTGCCAGCAGCTTAGTACAGGGGCCGTCCTACGAGCAGTACTTC	CASSLVQGPSYEQYF
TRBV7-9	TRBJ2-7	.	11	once	TGTGCCAGCAGCTACACCTACGAGCAGTACTTC	CASSYTYEQYF
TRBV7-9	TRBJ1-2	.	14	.	TGTGCCAGCAGCGCAACGAGGGGACACTATGGCTACACCTTC	CASSATRGHYGYTF
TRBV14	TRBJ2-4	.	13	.	TGTGCCAGCAGCCAAGACCGCGGGAACATTCAGTACTTC	CASSQDRGNIQYF
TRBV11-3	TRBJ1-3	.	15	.	TGTGCCAGCAGCTTAGGCGGGGGCTCTGGAAACACCATATATTTT	CASSLGGGSGNTIYF
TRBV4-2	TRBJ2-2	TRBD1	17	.	TGTGCCAGCAGCCAAGAGTCTAGGACAGGGGAGGTCGGGGAGCTGTTTTTT	CASSQESRTGEVGELFF
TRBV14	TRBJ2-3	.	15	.	TGTGCCAGCAGCCGAGGGGCCTTTTCGGCAGATACGCAGTATTTT	CASSRGAFSADTQYF
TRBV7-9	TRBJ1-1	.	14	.	TGTGCCAGCAGCTTCAGGCAGTTGAACACTGAAGCTTTCTTT	CASSFRQLNTEAFF
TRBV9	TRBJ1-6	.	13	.	TGTGCCAGCAGCGTAAACAATGATTCACCCCTCCACTTT	CASSVNNDSPLHF
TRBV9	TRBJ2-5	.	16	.	TGTGCCAGCAGCGCCCACGGGAGAAAGACACAAGAGACCCAGTACTTC	CASSAHGRKTQETQYF
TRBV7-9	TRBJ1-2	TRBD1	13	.	TGTGCCAGCAGCTTAGGGCGGACAGGGAGCTACACCTTC	CASSLGRTGSYTF
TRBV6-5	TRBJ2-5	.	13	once	TGTGCCAGCAGTCCTCAGCCTTCGGAGACCCAGTACTTC	CASSPQPSETQYF
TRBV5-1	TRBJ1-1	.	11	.	TGCGCCAGCAGCGGAAGCGGGGAAGCTTTCTTT	CASSGSGEAFF
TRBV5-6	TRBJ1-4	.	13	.	TGTGCCAGCAGCTTGGCGGGGAATGAAAAACTGTTTTTT	CASSLAGNEKLFF
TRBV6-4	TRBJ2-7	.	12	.	TGTGCCATCAGACAGGATACCTACGAGCAGTACTTC	CAIRQDTYEQYF
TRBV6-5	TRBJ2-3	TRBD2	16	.	TGTGCCAACAGTTACTCGGGTGGCGGGGGGGCTGACACGCAGTATTTT	CANSYSGGGGADTQYF
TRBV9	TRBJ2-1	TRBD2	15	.	TGTGCCAGCAGCGTAGTGGGTCTAGCGGGGGGTGAGCAGTTCTTC	CASSVVGLAGGEQFF